The sequence of this TCR beta chain was determined in a study of T cells after yellow fever vaccination. TCRdb itself ran the 5' RACE reads through MiXCR, one entry per CDR3 protein. Of some 320,000 distinct CDR3 sequences detected, around a tenth appear once; the ten largest clones hold approximately 3%. Germline CDR1 reads LGHDT; CDR2 reads YNNKEL (reference sequence). V was pared by 3 bases and J by 0 bases, with 16 bases between. The CDR3 is 17 amino acids. The sequences come from CD4+ T cells sorted from PBMCs, collected 45 days after the yellow fever booster vaccination. The chain is built from TRBV3-1 and TRBJ2-3; D possibly corresponds to TRBD2 (5 bases). The source of this sequence is a man between 18 and 35 years old who received the YFV17D yellow fever vaccine. The CDR3 DNA follows: TGTGCCAGCAGCCATTGGGGTAGCGAGGCTAGCACAGATACGCAGTATTTT. It codes for CASSHWGSEASTDTQYF.